The 24 T cell receptor beta chains presented below share a single source sample, sequenced in a study of blood T cell repertoires in COVID-19. Profiling relied on immunoSEQ multiplex PCR, and the TCRdb table lists in-frame clones only, not all of them. The sample records approximately 80,000 clones, 65% to 85% being singletons. What was sequenced was peripheral blood. These receptors were collected from a man aged 65-85 years with active or convalescent COVID-19.

The chain is built from TRBV29-1 and TRBJ2-5; D gene uncertain. This CDR3 has 10 residues. Trimming removed 5 bases from V and 5 bases from J, with 6 bases in between. The germline gives CDR1 SQVTM, CDR2 ANQGSEA. The chain's CDR3 is CSVHFETQYF. The DNA for the CDR3 is TGCAGCGTTCATTTTGAGACCCAGTACTTC.

The rearrangement joins TRBV11-2 to TRBJ1-6; tentative D call: TRBD1 (6 bases). The CDR3 spans 12 residues. CDR1 and CDR2 (germline): SGHAT, FQNNGV. The ends were cut back, 7 bases at V and 11 bases at J, with 12 bases in the middle. The CDR3 bases are TGTGCCAGCACCAGGGGCGACCCACCCCTCCACTTT. Its translation: CASTRGDPPLHF.

The gene calls are TRBV4-2 and TRBJ1-4, with TRBD1 matching 9 bases. The CDR3 totals 16 residues. V lost 4 bases and J lost 8; bases outside the gene matches: 11. Germline-derived CDR1 and CDR2 are LGHNA and YNFKEQ. In DNA form, the CDR3 reads TGTGCCAGCAGCCTCCAGCGGGGACAGGGCGCGGAAAAACTGTTTTTT. Amino acids: CASSLQRGQGAEKLFF.

The sample holds a few counts of this clone. The chain employs TRBV19 and TRBJ2-2, with 10 bases matching TRBD1. This CDR3 has 17 amino acids. Germline CDR1 reads LNHDA; CDR2 reads SQIVND (reference sequence). The ends lost 4 bases at V and 1 base at J; junction bases unmatched: 6. The DNA for the CDR3 is TGTGCCAGTAGTAGACAGGGGGCAGCGGGGAACACCGGGGAGCTGTTTTTT. Its translation is CASSRQGAAGNTGELFF.

V gene TRBV30 combines with J gene TRBJ2-7, with 11 bases fitting TRBD2. The CDR3 covers 16 residues. J was trimmed by 3 bases and V by 2 bases; bases with no gene match: 9. Germline CDR1 is GTSNPN and CDR2 is SVGIG (reference sequence). The CDR3 loop is CAWSTTGTSGLYEQYF. The CDR3 bases are TGTGCCTGGAGTACGACCGGGACTAGCGGCCTCTACGAGCAGTACTTC.

The chain is built from TRBV5-6 and TRBJ2-7; 15 bases align to TRBD2. Germline-derived CDR1 and CDR2 are SGHDT and YYEEEE. The CDR3 consists of 19 residues. Trimming at V came to 0 bases and at J to 0 bases, leaving 7 bases not matched to a gene. The CDR3, as DNA: TGTGCCAGCAGCTTGGGCGGGACTAGCGGGGGGCTATACTCCTACGAGCAGTACTTC. Translated, it gives CASSLGGTSGGLYSYEQYF.

The rearrangement uses TRBV29-1 and TRBJ1-2; D may be TRBD1 (5 bases). Germline CDR1 is SQVTM and CDR2 is ANQGSEA. This CDR3 is built from 13 residues. The germline V and J ends were trimmed by 3 bases and 5 bases, with 13 bases remaining between them. For the CDR3, the DNA is TGCAGCGTTGAGGGCCAGGGCCTTTATGGCTACACCTTC. As protein: CSVEGQGLYGYTF.

This chain uses TRBV6-6 with TRBJ2-5, with a weak D call TRBD1 (7 bases). Trimming shortened V by 4 bases and J by 5 bases, and 14 bases separated the two germline ends. The CDR3 contains 14 residues. Germline-derived CDR1 and CDR2 are MNHNY and SVGAGI (reference sequence). This CDR3 is CASSFGGGAETQYF. The CDR3 bases are TGTGCCAGCAGTTTTGGAGGGGGCGCGGAGACCCAGTACTTC.

The chain employs TRBV12-3 or TRBV12-4 and TRBJ1-2; D is perhaps TRBD1 (5 bases). V lost 6 bases to trimming and J lost 7 bases, with 15 bases between them. The CDR3 has 13 amino acids. CDR3 sequence (DNA): TGTGCCAGCAGGAGTCAGGGTTGGGGTGGCTACACCTTC. Translated, it gives CASRSQGWGGYTF.

The V and J genes are TRBV18 and TRBJ2-2, with no clear D. Trimming shortened V by 2 bases and J by 4 bases, and 5 bases separated the two germline ends. The CDR3 has 13 amino acids. CDR1 KGHSH and CDR2 LQKENI come from the germline V gene. DNA for the CDR3: TGTGCCAGCTCACCAAGGAGCACCGGGGAGCTGTTTTTT. Its translation: CASSPRSTGELFF.

The chain has TRBV28 and TRBJ2-7; D is perhaps TRBD2 (5 bases). V dropped 7 bases and J dropped 2 bases, with 18 bases sitting between them. This CDR3 has 15 amino acids. CDR1 is MDHEN and CDR2 is SYDVKM in the germline V gene. This CDR3 is CASIPSSPLTYEQYF. DNA for the CDR3: TGTGCCAGCATACCTAGCTCCCCCCTGACCTACGAGCAGTACTTC.

This chain connects TRBV11-3 to TRBJ1-4; the D gene is possibly TRBD1 (6 bases). Trimming took off 2 bases at V and 8 bases at J, with 12 bases between the two ends. The CDR3 length is 14 residues. Germline V gene lookup returns CDR1 SGHNT and CDR2 YENEEA. The CDR3 DNA reads TGTGCCAGCAGCTTACCGGGACATTCAGAAAAACTGTTTTTT. Protein sequence: CASSLPGHSEKLFF.

The chain employs TRBV27 and TRBJ2-1; TRBD1 might be the D (6 bases). The V gene's germline CDR1 is MNHEY and CDR2 SMNVEV (reference sequence). CDR3 size: 15 residues. V gave up 6 bases and J gave up 0 bases, with 12 bases separating them. The CDR3 spells CASSLDSFSYNEQFF. The CDR3 region has the DNA TGTGCCAGCAGCCTGGACAGTTTCTCCTACAATGAGCAGTTCTTC.

This chain uses TRBV7-8 with TRBJ2-1; TRBD2 matches 14 bases. V lost 3 bases to trimming and J lost 8 bases; unmatched junction nucleotides: 15. Germline V gives CDR1 SGHVS, CDR2 FQNEAQ. The CDR3 spans 19 residues. CDR3 sequence (DNA): TGTGCCAGCAGCTTCGTGACCCGACTAGCGGGGGGGCACAGCGATGAGCAGTTCTTC. Translating it yields CASSFVTRLAGGHSDEQFF.

The rearrangement links TRBV27 to TRBJ1-6; no clear D gene. The CDR3 extends over 16 amino acids. Germline loops: CDR1 MNHEY, CDR2 SMNVEV (reference sequence). Deletions cut 7 bases from V and 6 bases from J, with 19 bases between. CDR3 amino acids: CASKRRHPSPNSPLHF. The DNA for the CDR3 is TGTGCCAGCAAGAGGAGGCATCCAAGCCCTAATTCACCCCTCCACTTT.

The rearrangement joins TRBV11-3 to TRBJ1-2; D remains ambiguous. The CDR3 covers 16 residues. The V gene lost 4 bases and the J gene lost 6 bases, with 21 bases spanning the gap. CDR1 is SGHNT and CDR2 is YENEEA in the germline V gene. The CDR3 DNA reads as TGTGCCAGCAGCTCCCCGACGGGGTTAGCTCGAGATGGCTACACCTTC. It yields the protein CASSSPTGLARDGYTF. The complete variable domain, with remaining parts taken from reference TRBV11-3 and TRBJ1-2, reads EAGVVQSPRYKIIEKKQPVAFWCNPISGHNTLYWYLQNLGQGPELLIRYENEEAVDDSQLPKDRFSAERLKGVDSTLKIQPAELGDSAVYLCASSSPTGLARDGYTFGSGTRLTVV.

This chain connects TRBV6-5 to TRBJ2-1, with 12 bases lining up with TRBD2. The CDR3 spans 15 residues. Germline CDR1 reads MNHEY; CDR2 reads SVGAGI. Losses at the gene ends were 8 bases for V and 7 bases for J; bases not matched to a gene: 9. Here the CDR3 reads CASRATSGGLNEQFF. The DNA for the CDR3 is TGTGCCAGCCGCGCGACTAGCGGGGGCTTAAATGAGCAGTTCTTC.

The genes are TRBV19 and TRBJ1-5; TRBD1 is a possible D gene (6 bases). CDR1 is LNHDA and CDR2 is SQIVND in the germline V gene (reference sequence). With 6 bases removed from V and 0 bases from J, the gap between germline ends came to 15 bases. The CDR3 is 16 residues long. In nucleotides, the CDR3 is TGTGCCAGTAGGGGGACACTCTTAGGTAGCAATCAGCCCCAGCATTTT. As protein: CASRGTLLGSNQPQHF.

Only one count was recorded for this clone. This CDR3 is CASNAATYQPQHF. CDR3 sequence (DNA): TGTGCCAGCAACGCGGCTACCTATCAGCCCCAGCATTTT. V and J are TRBV6-5 and TRBJ1-5; D is unclear. The CDR3 totals 13 residues. Germline CDR1 is MNHEY and CDR2 is SVGAGI. Trimming removed 7 bases at V and 5 bases at J, with 12 bases between.

The gene calls are TRBV6-5 and TRBJ1-2; D is unresolved. Per the germline V gene, CDR1 is MNHEY and CDR2 is SVGAGI. The V end was cut by 7 bases, the J end by 3 bases, with 9 bases between. The CDR3 extends over 12 amino acids. The DNA of the CDR3 is TGTGCCAGCATAGGGAGGGACTATGGCTACACCTTC. Protein sequence: CASIGRDYGYTF.

V and J are TRBV24-1 and TRBJ1-5; unclear D gene. CDR1 and CDR2 from the germline V gene are KGHDR and SFDVKD. The CDR3 covers 12 residues. Trimming stripped 9 bases from V and 2 bases from J, with 7 bases between. The CDR3 DNA follows: TGTGCCACCTATCCTGGCAATCAGCCCCAGCATTTT. Translation gives CATYPGNQPQHF.

The chain couples TRBV5-6 to TRBJ2-4, with D perhaps TRBD1 (5 bases). This CDR3 comprises 16 residues. Per germline, CDR1 SGHDT and CDR2 YYEEEE. Trimming took off 6 bases at V and 1 base at J, with 17 bases between the two ends. CDR3 sequence reads: CASMRRVVVAKNIQYF. The CDR3 bases are TGTGCCAGCATGCGCAGGGTGGTAGTGGCCAAAAACATTCAGTACTTC.

A remark on this clone: Distinct nucleotide sequences in the sample also encode this CDR3. The chain has TRBV7-2 and TRBJ2-5; 8 bases align to TRBD1. The CDR3 has 13 amino acids. Germline CDR1 SGHTA, CDR2 FQGNSA. V shed 5 bases and J 4 bases; nucleotides not matched to a gene: 3. The CDR3 DNA sequence: TGTGCCAGCAGCCCGGGACAGGTAGAGACCCAGTACTTC. Translating gives CASSPGQVETQYF.

This clone was seen a handful of times. This chain uses TRBV28 with TRBJ1-5; 7 bases line up with TRBD1. This CDR3 has 15 amino acids. The germline gives CDR1 MDHEN, CDR2 SYDVKM. V dropped 6 bases and J dropped 2; count of bases not matched to a gene: 7. The CDR3 nucleotides are TGTGCCAGCAGACTCAAAGGACAGGGCAATCAGCCCCAGCATTTT. Protein: CASRLKGQGNQPQHF.